A single sample is the source of the 26 T cell receptor beta chains below, sequenced in a study of vaccination and CD4 T cells after COVID-19. Each CDR3 protein is one row after TCRdb ran MiXCR on the PCR reads. Among around 20,000 distinct CDR3 sequences listed, less than 70% were seen once. This specimen was CD4+ T cells from blood, taken after SARS-CoV-2 vaccination. Receptors were obtained from a human donor who had recovered from COVID-19.

The chain carries TRBV7-9 and TRBJ1-1; D gene ambiguous. The CDR3 consists of 14 residues. V lost 5 bases, J lost 4 bases, and 14 bases lay in between. CDR1 SEHNR and CDR2 FQNEAQ come from the germline V gene (reference sequence). DNA of the CDR3: TGTGCCAGCAGCCTAGAAGGGATGGGCACTGAAGCTTTCTTT. Protein product: CASSLEGMGTEAFF.

In this sample, this clonotype turned up a few times. This chain joins TRBV27 and TRBJ1-2; a possible D gene is TRBD1 (5 bases). Deletions cut 6 bases from V and 9 bases from J, with 11 bases between. CDR1 MNHEY and CDR2 SMNVEV come from the germline V gene (reference sequence). This CDR3 spans 11 amino acids. The CDR3 region has the DNA TGTGCCAGCAGGGGGACGGGAAGCTACACCTTC. Its protein product is CASRGTGSYTF.

The V gene is TRBV6-1, the J gene TRBJ2-1; D is perhaps TRBD2 (5 bases). V was pared by 3 bases and J by 3 bases, with 15 bases between. The germline V gene has CDR1 MNHNS and CDR2 SASEGT. The CDR3 has 16 residues. This CDR3 is CASSEGFRGFYNEQFF. In DNA form, the CDR3 reads TGTGCCAGCAGTGAGGGATTTCGGGGATTCTACAATGAGCAGTTCTTC.

The V and J genes are TRBV4-3 and TRBJ2-7; D is perhaps TRBD1 or TRBD2 (5 bases each). The V gene lost 3 bases and the J gene lost 4 bases, with 19 bases spanning the gap. In germline, CDR1 is LGHNA, CDR2 YSLEER. This CDR3 spans 16 amino acids. CDR3 in DNA: TGCGCCAGCAGCCAGCGACATATGGGGGAAGATTACGAGCAGTACTTC. Its protein product is CASSQRHMGEDYEQYF.

The V gene is TRBV28, the J gene TRBJ1-1, with 9 nucleotides matching TRBD1. Germline CDR1 reads MDHEN; CDR2 reads SYDVKM. Unmatched junction bases numbered 9, after V lost 5 bases and J lost 5 bases. This CDR3 has 15 residues. The CDR3 is CASSPTTGGETEAFF. The CDR3 DNA follows: TGTGCCAGCAGTCCTACCACAGGGGGCGAGACTGAAGCTTTCTTT.

J is TRBJ1-2 and V is TRBV20-1, with TRBD1 matching 7 bases. V was pared by 3 bases and J by 7 bases, with 8 bases of the junction left unmatched. Per the germline V gene, CDR1 is DFQATT and CDR2 is SNEGSKA (reference sequence). The CDR3 sequence is 13 residues long. This CDR3 is CSASELTGLGYTF. The CDR3, as DNA: TGCAGTGCTAGCGAACTGACAGGGCTTGGCTACACCTTC.

This chain connects TRBV4-1 to TRBJ1-2; D remains unclear. V was shortened by 7 bases and J by 2 bases, with 17 bases between the two germline ends. CDR1 MGHRA and CDR2 YSYEKL come from the germline V gene. This CDR3 comprises 15 residues. The CDR3 region has the DNA TGCGCCAGCACCCAGCGCCAAACTCTCAACTATGGCTACACCTTC. Protein: CASTQRQTLNYGYTF.

The genes are TRBV6-5 and TRBJ2-7, with D perhaps TRBD1 (7 bases). The CDR3 is 16 amino acids. Germline CDR1 is MNHEY and CDR2 is SVGAGI. The germline V and J ends were trimmed by 0 bases and 1 base, with 13 bases remaining between them. CDR3 loop: CASSYSTGLASYEQYF. For the CDR3, the DNA is TGTGCCAGCAGTTACTCGACAGGGCTAGCGTCCTACGAGCAGTACTTC.

V usage is TRBV7-2 and J usage is TRBJ2-1; no firm D call. CDR3 length: 14 amino acids. V was cut by 2 bases and J by 5 bases, with 10 bases left in between. Per germline, CDR1 SGHTA and CDR2 FQGNSA. DNA of the CDR3: TGTGCCAGCAGCTTATTACAGAGTAACAATGAGCAGTTCTTC. Translation gives CASSLLQSNNEQFF.

CDR3 loop: CSAQREIYEQYF. In DNA form, the CDR3 reads TGCAGTGCCCAGCGGGAGATTTACGAGCAGTACTTC. The chain links TRBV20-1 to TRBJ2-7, with 8 bases that match TRBD2. CDR3 length: 12 amino acids. Germline V lookup: CDR1 DFQATT, CDR2 SNEGSKA (reference sequence). V lost 6 bases, J lost 4 bases, and 5 bases stayed unmatched.

The rearrangement uses TRBV27 and TRBJ2-2, with TRBD1 matching over 7 bases. V lost 3 bases and J lost 7; bases outside the gene matches: 5. Germline V gene sequence: CDR1 MNHEY, CDR2 SMNVEV (reference sequence). The CDR3 is made up of 14 amino acids. CDR3 region: CASSLPSGGGELFF. The DNA of the CDR3 is TGTGCCAGCAGTTTGCCCTCAGGGGGCGGGGAGCTGTTTTTT.

V gene TRBV20-1 combines with J gene TRBJ2-7; weak D call: TRBD1 (6 bases). The CDR3 has 16 amino acids. The germline V and J ends were trimmed by 3 bases and 0 bases, with 18 bases remaining between them. In germline, CDR1 is DFQATT, CDR2 SNEGSKA (reference sequence). Here the CDR3 reads CSASLRTAQFSYEQYF. The CDR3 bases are TGCAGTGCTAGTTTGAGGACAGCGCAATTCTCCTACGAGCAGTACTTC.

This chain uses TRBV28 with TRBJ1-6, with D perhaps TRBD1 (6 bases). The CDR3 runs 14 residues. Germline values: CDR1 MDHEN, CDR2 SYDVKM. Trimming cost V 7 bases and J 10 bases, with 17 bases left between them. For the CDR3, the DNA is TGTGCCAGCACCCGAACAGGGATGGGATCACCCCTCCACTTT. Its protein product is CASTRTGMGSPLHF.

Only a few counts were recorded for this clonotype. The V call is TRBV20-1, the J call TRBJ2-7; weak D call: TRBD1 (6 bases). The CDR3 covers 13 residues. With 6 bases removed from V and 0 bases from J, the gap between germline ends came to 12 bases. Per the germline V gene, CDR1 is DFQATT and CDR2 is SNEGSKA (reference sequence). The CDR3 nucleotides read TGCAGTGCCCCACCACAGGGCTCCTACGAGCAGTACTTC. This encodes CSAPPQGSYEQYF.

The V gene is TRBV2, the J gene TRBJ2-5; D possibly corresponds to TRBD1 (6 bases). Germline values: CDR1 SNHLY, CDR2 FYNNEI. The V gene lost 7 bases and the J gene lost 2 bases, with 20 bases spanning the gap. This CDR3 spans 16 amino acids. The DNA for the CDR3 is TGTGCCAGCACCGAGGACAGACCAAGCCCGCAAGAGACCCAGTACTTC. This codes for CASTEDRPSPQETQYF.

In this sample, this clonotype turned up a few times. The gene calls are TRBV7-2 and TRBJ2-3; 10 bases are a match to TRBD2. The V and J ends lost 6 bases and 4 bases, in that order; junction bases with no gene match: 10. The V gene's germline CDR1 is SGHTA and CDR2 FQGNSA. The CDR3 consists of 16 residues. CDR3 amino acids: CASSMNSGRQADTQYF. The DNA of the CDR3 is TGTGCCAGCAGTATGAATAGCGGGAGGCAAGCAGATACGCAGTATTTT.

DNA for the CDR3: TGTGCCAGCAGCTTAGGCATTGGACCTACAGATACGCAGTATTTT. Protein: CASSLGIGPTDTQYF. The chain employs TRBV7-8 and TRBJ2-3; D gene unclear. Trimming left V 1 base short and J 3 bases short, with 11 bases between. Germline V gene data show CDR1 as SGHVS and CDR2 as FQNEAQ. This CDR3 has 15 amino acids.

This clonotype came up once. V is TRBV4-1 and J is TRBJ2-1; 8 nucleotides match TRBD1. V lost 5 bases to trimming and J lost 4 bases; unmatched junction nucleotides: 10. Germline assignment: CDR1 MGHRA and CDR2 YSYEKL. This CDR3 has 16 residues. CDR3 nucleotides: TGCGCCAGCAGCGTCCCCGTCCGGGACAGGTACAATGAGCAGTTCTTC. It specifies CASSVPVRDRYNEQFF.

This clonotype was seen only a few times. The rearrangement uses TRBV28 and TRBJ1-5; possible D gene TRBD1, 5 bases. The V end lost 6 bases, the J end lost 0 bases, and 9 bases lay between the germline ends. The CDR3 covers 14 residues. Germline values: CDR1 MDHEN, CDR2 SYDVKM. CDR3 DNA: TGTGCCAGCAGAGGGGCATATAGCAATCAGCCCCAGCATTTT. It codes for CASRGAYSNQPQHF.

The J gene is TRBJ1-5, the V gene TRBV5-4; D may be TRBD1 (6 bases). CDR1 is SGHNT and CDR2 is YYREEE in the germline V gene (reference sequence). The V gene lost 4 bases and the J gene lost 7 bases, with 9 bases spanning the gap. The CDR3 extends over 12 amino acids. CDR3 sequence: CASSIQGQPQHF. CDR3 DNA: TGTGCCAGCAGCATACAGGGCCAGCCCCAGCATTTT. The full variable domain, completed using reference TRBV5-4 and TRBJ1-5, is ETGVTQSPTHLIKTRGQQVTLRCSSQSGHNTVSWYQQALGQGPQFIFQYYREEENGRGNFPPRFSGLQFPNYSSELNVNALELDDSALYLCASSIQGQPQHFGDGTRLSIL.

The chain carries TRBV27 and TRBJ1-6; possible D gene TRBD1, 5 bases. The CDR3 extends over 17 amino acids. Germline V lookup: CDR1 MNHEY, CDR2 SMNVEV (reference sequence). V lost 4 bases and J lost 1, with 14 bases in between. The CDR3: CASSSRDPRSYNSPLHF. In DNA, the CDR3 is TGTGCCAGCAGTTCACGGGACCCGAGGTCCTATAATTCACCCCTCCACTTT.

J is TRBJ2-2 and V is TRBV19; D is unresolved. V was trimmed by 3 bases and J by 3 bases, leaving 5 bases between them. Germline V gives CDR1 LNHDA, CDR2 SQIVND (reference sequence). The CDR3 runs 13 residues. CDR3 DNA: TGTGCCAGTAGTATGCAGTACACCGGGGAGCTGTTTTTT. Translating gives CASSMQYTGELFF. The entire variable domain, with the rest obtained from reference TRBV19 and TRBJ2-2, is as follows: DGGITQSPKYLFRKEGQNVTLSCEQNLNHDAMYWYRQDPGQGLRLIYYSQIVNDFQKGDIAEGYSVSREKKESFPLTVTSAQKNPTAFYLCASSMQYTGELFFGEGSRLTVL.

The rearrangement joins TRBV20-1 to TRBJ2-3; 7 bases are a match to TRBD2. V dropped 4 bases and J dropped 2; count of bases not matched to a gene: 9. The CDR3 length is 15 residues. CDR1 and CDR2 (germline): DFQATT, SNEGSKA (reference sequence). The CDR3 region has the DNA TGCAGTGCTATAAAGGCGGGAGAAACCACAGATACGCAGTATTTT. Residues: CSAIKAGETTDTQYF.

The rearrangement joins TRBV4-1 to TRBJ1-5, with 10 bases that match TRBD1. The CDR3 contains 13 residues. Germline CDR1 MGHRA, CDR2 YSYEKL. The V segment lost 8 bases and the J segment 4 bases; nucleotides outside the gene matches: 2. The DNA of the CDR3 is TGCGCCAGCGGGGGACAGGGGAATCAGCCCCAGCATTTT. It encodes CASGGQGNQPQHF.

The V call is TRBV7-6, the J call TRBJ2-3, with D perhaps TRBD1 (5 bases). CDR3 length: 16 amino acids. From germline, CDR1 is SGHVS and CDR2 FNYEAQ. V lost 5 bases and J 6 bases, leaving 21 bases between the germline ends. As DNA, the CDR3 is TGTGCCAGCAGCCAGGGCGTGGGGTTCATTGGGGATACGCAGTATTTT. Encoded protein: CASSQGVGFIGDTQYF.

The genes are TRBV6-1 and TRBJ2-2; the D is unclear. V was cut by 9 bases and J by 6 bases, with 11 bases left in between. In germline, CDR1 is MNHNS, CDR2 SASEGT. The CDR3 totals 12 residues. In DNA form, the CDR3 reads TGTGCCAGTCGACGGAGCCCCGGGGAGCTGTTTTTT. Its protein product is CASRRSPGELFF.